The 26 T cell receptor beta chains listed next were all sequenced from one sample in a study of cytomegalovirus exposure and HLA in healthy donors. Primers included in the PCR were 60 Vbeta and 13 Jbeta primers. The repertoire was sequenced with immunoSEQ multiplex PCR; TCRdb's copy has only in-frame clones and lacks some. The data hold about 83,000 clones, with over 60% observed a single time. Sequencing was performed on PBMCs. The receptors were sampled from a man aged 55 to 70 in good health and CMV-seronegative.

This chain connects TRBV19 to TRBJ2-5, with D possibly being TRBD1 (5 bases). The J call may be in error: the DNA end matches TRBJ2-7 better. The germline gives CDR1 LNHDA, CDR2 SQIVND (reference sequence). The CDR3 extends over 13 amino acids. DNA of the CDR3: TGTGCCAGCGGACAAGGGATTATCAACGAGCAGTACTTC. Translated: CASGQGIINEQYF.

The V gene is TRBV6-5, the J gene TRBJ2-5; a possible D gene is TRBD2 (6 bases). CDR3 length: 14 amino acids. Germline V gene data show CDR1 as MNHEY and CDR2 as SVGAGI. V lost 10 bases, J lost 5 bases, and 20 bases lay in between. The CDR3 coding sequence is TGTGCCACGGACCGGGGGATGCTGATTGAGACCCAGTACTTC. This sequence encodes CATDRGMLIETQYF.

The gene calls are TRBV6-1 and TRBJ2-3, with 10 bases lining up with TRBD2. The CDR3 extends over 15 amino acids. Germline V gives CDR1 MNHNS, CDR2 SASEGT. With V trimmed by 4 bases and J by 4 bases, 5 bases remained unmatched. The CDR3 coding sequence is TGTGCCAGCAGTGCCCTAGCGGGGGTGGCAGATACGCAGTATTTT. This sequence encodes CASSALAGVADTQYF.

The DNA for the CDR3 is TGTGCCAGCAGCTCCGGACTGGGCCATAGTGAGCAGTTCTTC. It specifies CASSSGLGHSEQFF. The chain combines TRBV7-3 with TRBJ2-1; maybe TRBD2 (5 bases). The germline V gene encodes CDR1 SGHTA and CDR2 FQGTGA. The CDR3 spans 14 residues. V lost 4 bases and J 9 bases, leaving 16 bases between the germline ends.

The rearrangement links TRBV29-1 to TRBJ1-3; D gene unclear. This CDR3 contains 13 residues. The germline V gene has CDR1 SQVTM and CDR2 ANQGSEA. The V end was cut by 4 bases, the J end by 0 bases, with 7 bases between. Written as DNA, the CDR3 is TGCAGCGTTGGGACTAGCTCTGGAAACACCATATATTTT. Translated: CSVGTSSGNTIYF. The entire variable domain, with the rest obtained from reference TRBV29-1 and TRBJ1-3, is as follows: SAVISQKPSRDICQRGTSLTIQCQVDSQVTMMFWYRQQPGQSLTLIATANQGSEATYESGFVIDKFPISRPNLTFSTLTVSNMSPEDSSIYLCSVGTSSGNTIYFGEGSWLTVV.

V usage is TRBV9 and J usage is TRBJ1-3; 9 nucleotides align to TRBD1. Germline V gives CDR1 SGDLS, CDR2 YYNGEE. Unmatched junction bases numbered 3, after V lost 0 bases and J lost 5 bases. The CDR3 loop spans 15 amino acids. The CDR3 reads CASSVEGQGRNTIYF. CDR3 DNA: TGTGCCAGCAGCGTAGAAGGACAGGGGCGAAACACCATATATTTT.

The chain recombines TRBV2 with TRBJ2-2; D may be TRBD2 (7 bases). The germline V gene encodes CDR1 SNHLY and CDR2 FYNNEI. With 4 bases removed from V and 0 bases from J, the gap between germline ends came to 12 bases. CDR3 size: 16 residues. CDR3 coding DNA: TGTGCCAGCAGTGGAGGGGGGGGATCGAACACCGGGGAGCTGTTTTTT. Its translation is CASSGGGGSNTGELFF.

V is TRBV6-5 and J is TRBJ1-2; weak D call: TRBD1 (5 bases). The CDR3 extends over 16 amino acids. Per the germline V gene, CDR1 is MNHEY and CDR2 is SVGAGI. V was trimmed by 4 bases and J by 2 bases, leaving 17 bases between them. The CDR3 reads CASSLTAYYKNYGYTF. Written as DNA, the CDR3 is TGTGCCAGCAGTTTGACAGCCTACTACAAAAACTATGGCTACACCTTC.

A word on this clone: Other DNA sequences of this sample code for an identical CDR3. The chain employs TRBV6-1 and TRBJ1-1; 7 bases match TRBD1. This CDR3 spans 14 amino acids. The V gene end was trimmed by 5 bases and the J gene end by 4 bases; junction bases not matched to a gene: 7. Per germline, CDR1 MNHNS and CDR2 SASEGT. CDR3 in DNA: TGTGCCAGCAGTACCAACAGGGGAGGCACTGAAGCTTTCTTT. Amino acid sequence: CASSTNRGGTEAFF.

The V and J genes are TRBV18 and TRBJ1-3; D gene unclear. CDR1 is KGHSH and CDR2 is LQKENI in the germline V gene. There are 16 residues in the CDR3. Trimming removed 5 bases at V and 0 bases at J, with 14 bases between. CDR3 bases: TGTGCCAGCTCAGCCCCGGACGGGAGCTCTGGAAACACCATATATTTT. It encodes CASSAPDGSSGNTIYF.

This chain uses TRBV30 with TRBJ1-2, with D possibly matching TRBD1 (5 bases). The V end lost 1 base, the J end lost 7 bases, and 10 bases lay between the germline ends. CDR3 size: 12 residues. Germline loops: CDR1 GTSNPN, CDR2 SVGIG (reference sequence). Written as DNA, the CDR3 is TGTGCCTGGAGTGCAGGCAGGGTTGGCTACACCTTC. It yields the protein CAWSAGRVGYTF.

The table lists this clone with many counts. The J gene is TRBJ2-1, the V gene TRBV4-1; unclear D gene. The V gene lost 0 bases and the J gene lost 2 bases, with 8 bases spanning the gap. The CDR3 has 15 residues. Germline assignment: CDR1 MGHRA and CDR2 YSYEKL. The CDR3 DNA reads TGCGCCAGCAGCCAAGAACACGGAGCCTACAATGAGCAGTTCTTC. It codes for CASSQEHGAYNEQFF.

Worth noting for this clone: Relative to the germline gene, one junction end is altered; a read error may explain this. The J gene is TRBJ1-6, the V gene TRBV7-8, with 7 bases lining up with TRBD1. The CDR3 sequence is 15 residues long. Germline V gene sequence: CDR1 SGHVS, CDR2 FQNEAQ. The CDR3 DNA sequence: TGTACCAGCAGCTCCCCGGGACAGCTAAATTCACCCCTCCACTTT. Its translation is CTSSSPGQLNSPLHF.

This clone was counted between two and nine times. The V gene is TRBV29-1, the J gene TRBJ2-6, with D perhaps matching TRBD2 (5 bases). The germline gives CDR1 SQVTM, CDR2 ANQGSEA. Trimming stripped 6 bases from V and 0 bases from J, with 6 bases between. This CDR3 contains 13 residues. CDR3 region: CSVGDSGANVLTF. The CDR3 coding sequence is TGCAGCGTCGGGGACTCTGGGGCCAACGTCCTGACTTTC.

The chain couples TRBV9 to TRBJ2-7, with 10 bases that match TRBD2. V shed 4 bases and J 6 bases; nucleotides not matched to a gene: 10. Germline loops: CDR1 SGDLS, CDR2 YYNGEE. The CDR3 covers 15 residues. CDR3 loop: CASSPQRGGPSEQYF. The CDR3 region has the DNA TGTGCCAGCAGCCCTCAGCGGGGGGGCCCATCCGAGCAGTACTTC.

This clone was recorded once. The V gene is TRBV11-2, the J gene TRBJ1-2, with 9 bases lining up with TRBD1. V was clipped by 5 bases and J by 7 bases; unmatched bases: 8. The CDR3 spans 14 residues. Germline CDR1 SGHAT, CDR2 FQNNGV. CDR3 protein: CASSLWTGDAGYTF. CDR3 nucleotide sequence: TGTGCCAGCAGCCTATGGACAGGGGATGCTGGCTACACCTTC. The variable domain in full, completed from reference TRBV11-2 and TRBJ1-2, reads EAGVAQSPRYKIIEKRQSVAFWCNPISGHATLYWYQQILGQGPKLLIQFQNNGVVDDSQLPKDRFSAERLKGVDSTLKIQPAKLEDSAVYLCASSLWTGDAGYTFGSGTRLTVV.

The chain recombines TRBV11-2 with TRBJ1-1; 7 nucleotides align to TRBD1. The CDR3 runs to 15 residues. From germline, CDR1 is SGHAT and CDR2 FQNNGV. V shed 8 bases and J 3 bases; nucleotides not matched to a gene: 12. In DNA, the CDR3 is TGTGCCAGCCTCCCGTACTCGGACAGGTACACTGAAGCTTTCTTT. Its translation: CASLPYSDRYTEAFF.

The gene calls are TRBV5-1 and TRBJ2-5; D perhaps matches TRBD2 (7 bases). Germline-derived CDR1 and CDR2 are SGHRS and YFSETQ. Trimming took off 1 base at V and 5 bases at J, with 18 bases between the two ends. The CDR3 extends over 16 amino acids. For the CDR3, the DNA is TGCGCCAGCAGCTTGTCTACGGGGGGCGCGCGGGAGACCCAGTACTTC. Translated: CASSLSTGGARETQYF.

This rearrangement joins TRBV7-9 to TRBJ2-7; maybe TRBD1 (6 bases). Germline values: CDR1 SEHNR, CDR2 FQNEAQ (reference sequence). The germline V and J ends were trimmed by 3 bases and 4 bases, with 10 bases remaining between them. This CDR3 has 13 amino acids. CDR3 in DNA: TGTGCCAGCAGCTTGACAGGTCGGTACGAGCAGTACTTC. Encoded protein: CASSLTGRYEQYF.

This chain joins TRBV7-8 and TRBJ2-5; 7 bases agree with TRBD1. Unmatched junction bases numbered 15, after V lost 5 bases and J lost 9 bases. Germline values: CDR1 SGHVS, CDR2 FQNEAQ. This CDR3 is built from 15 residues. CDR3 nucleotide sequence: TGTGCCAGCAGCCCGACAGGGTCCGAAGTCGAGGCCCAGTACTTC. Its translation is CASSPTGSEVEAQYF.

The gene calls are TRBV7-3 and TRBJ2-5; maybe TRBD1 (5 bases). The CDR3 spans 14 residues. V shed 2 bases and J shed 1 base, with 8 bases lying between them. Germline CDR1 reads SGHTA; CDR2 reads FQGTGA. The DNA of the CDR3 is TGTGCCAGCAGCTTACTGGGGCTCCAAGAGACCCAGTACTTC. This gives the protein CASSLLGLQETQYF.

CDR3 in DNA: TGCACCAGCAGTCCACGGGGGGCCGGGTCCTACGAGCAGTACTTC. Translated: CTSSPRGAGSYEQYF. This chain links TRBV1 with TRBJ2-7; the D segment call TRBD2 is taken from the table without a DNA check. TRBV1 is tagged as a pseudogene. CDR3 length equals 15 residues.

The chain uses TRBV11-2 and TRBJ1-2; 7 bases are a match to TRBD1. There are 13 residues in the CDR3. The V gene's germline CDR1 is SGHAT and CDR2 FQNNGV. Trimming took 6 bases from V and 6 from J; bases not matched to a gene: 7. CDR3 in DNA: TGTGCCAGCAGGGTTACAGGGGAGGATGGCTACACCTTC. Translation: CASRVTGEDGYTF. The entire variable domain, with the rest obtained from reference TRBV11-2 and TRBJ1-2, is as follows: EAGVAQSPRYKIIEKRQSVAFWCNPISGHATLYWYQQILGQGPKLLIQFQNNGVVDDSQLPKDRFSAERLKGVDSTLKIQPAKLEDSAVYLCASRVTGEDGYTFGSGTRLTVV.

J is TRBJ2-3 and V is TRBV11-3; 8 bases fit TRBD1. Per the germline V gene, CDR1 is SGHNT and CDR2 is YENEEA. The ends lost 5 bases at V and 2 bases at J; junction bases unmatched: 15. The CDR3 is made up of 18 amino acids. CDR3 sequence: CASSPSVTTGAYTDTQYF. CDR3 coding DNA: TGTGCCAGCAGCCCATCGGTGACGACAGGGGCTTACACAGATACGCAGTATTTT.

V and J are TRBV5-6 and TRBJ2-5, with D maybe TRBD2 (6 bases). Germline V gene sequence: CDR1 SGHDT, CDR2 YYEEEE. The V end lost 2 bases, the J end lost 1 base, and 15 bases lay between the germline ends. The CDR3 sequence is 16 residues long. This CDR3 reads CASSFRGTGLQETQYF. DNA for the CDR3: TGTGCCAGCAGCTTCCGGGGTACGGGACTCCAAGAGACCCAGTACTTC.

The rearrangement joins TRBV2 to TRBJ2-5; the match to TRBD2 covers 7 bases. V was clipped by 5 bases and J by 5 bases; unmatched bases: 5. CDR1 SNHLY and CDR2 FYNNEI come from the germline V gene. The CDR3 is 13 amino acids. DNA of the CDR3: TGTGCCAGCAGTTGGGAGGGTGTGGAGACCCAGTACTTC. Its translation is CASSWEGVETQYF.